This TCR beta chain was captured in a study of human T cells and chemical hapten exposure. Time point denoted: pre-sensitization, week 0. The sample's treatment: therapeutic diphenylcyclopropenone sensitization with weekly scalp DPC. One entry per CDR3 protein results from TCRdb running MiXCR on the RACE reads. Here the sample spans 200,000 to 300,000 distinct CDR3 sequences, 7.5% to 9% being singletons. The specimen comprised whole blood, sampled in connection with sensitization to the hapten diphenylcyclopropenone (DPC). The TCR sequence derives from a woman aged 40 to 50 with alopecia areata. Some clones in this sample may be carry-over from other donors' samples.

The CDR3 protein is CASSQGRSQETQYF. As DNA, the CDR3 is TGTGCCAGCAGCCAAGGGAGATCCCAAGAGACCCAGTACTTC. The J gene is TRBJ2-5, the V gene TRBV3-1; unclear D gene. The CDR3 sequence is 14 residues long. The V gene's germline CDR1 is LGHDT and CDR2 YNNKEL (reference sequence). Trimming shortened V by 1 base and J by 1 base, and 7 bases separated the two germline ends.